This TCR beta chain was captured in a study of blood T cell repertoires in COVID-19. At the level of the study: Sites in the United States, Italy and Spain provided acute and convalescent COVID-19 samples. T cells, B-cell-depleted T cells, or PBMCs supplied cDNA or gDNA.

CDR3 length: 14 amino acids. Germline CDR1 and CDR2: SGHKS and YYEKEE (reference sequence). The V end was cut by 0 bases, the J end by 3 bases, with 7 bases between. Authors' processing steps: Estimated nucleated cell counts came from reference gene primer amplification. Method: immunoSEQ multiplex PCR; TCRdb's copy keeps in-frame clones and lacks some. The DNA was the basis for D and trimming; V, J and clone size are from that table. The repertoire consists of about 230,000 clones, with roughly four fifths occurring once and the leading ten covering roughly 7.4%. This clone was seen a handful of times.

Sequencing was performed on peripheral blood. This TCR came from a woman aged 45-65 years with acute or convalescent COVID-19. The V and J genes are TRBV5-5 and TRBJ1-5; no firm D call. The CDR3 loop is CASSLDSYNQPQHF. The CDR3 region has the DNA TGTGCCAGCAGCTTGGACAGCTACAATCAGCCCCAGCATTTT.